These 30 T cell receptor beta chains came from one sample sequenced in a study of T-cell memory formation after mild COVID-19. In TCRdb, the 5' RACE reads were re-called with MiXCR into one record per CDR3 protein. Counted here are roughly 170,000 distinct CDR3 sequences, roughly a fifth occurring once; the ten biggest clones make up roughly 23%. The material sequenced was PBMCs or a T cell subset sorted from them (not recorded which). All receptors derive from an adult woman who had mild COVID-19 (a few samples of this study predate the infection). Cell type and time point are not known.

CDR3 DNA sequence: TGTGCCAGCTCACCGACACGGGACGGCGGGACGTATTTT. Its translation: CASSPTRDGGTYF. V and J are TRBV18 and TRBJ2-3; D might be TRBD2 (6 bases). Trimming left V 3 bases short and J 14 bases short, with 18 bases between. From germline, CDR1 is KGHSH and CDR2 LQKENI. The CDR3 consists of 13 residues.

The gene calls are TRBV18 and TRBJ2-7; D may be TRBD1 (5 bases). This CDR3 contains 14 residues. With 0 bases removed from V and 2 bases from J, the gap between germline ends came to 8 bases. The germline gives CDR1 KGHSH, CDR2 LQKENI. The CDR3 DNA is TGTGCCAGCTCACCACCTACAGGCCCCTACGAGCAGTACTTC. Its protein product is CASSPPTGPYEQYF.

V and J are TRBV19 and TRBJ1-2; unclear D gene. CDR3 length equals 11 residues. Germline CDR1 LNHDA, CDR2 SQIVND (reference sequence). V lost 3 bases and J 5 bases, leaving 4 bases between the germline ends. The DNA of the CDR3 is TGTGCCAGTAGTATGGTGTATGGCTACACCTTC. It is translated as CASSMVYGYTF.

CDR3 protein: CASSFSSYNSPLHF. CDR3 sequence (DNA): TGTGCCAGCAGTTTCAGCTCCTATAATTCACCCCTCCACTTT. This chain connects TRBV2 to TRBJ1-6; no clear D. This CDR3 is 14 amino acids long. V was shortened by 5 bases and J by 0 bases, with 5 bases between the two germline ends. Germline values: CDR1 SNHLY, CDR2 FYNNEI.

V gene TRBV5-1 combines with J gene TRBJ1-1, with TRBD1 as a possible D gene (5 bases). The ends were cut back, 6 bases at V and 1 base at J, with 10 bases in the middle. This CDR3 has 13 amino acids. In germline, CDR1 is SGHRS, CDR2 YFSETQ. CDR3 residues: CASTQAQNTEAFF. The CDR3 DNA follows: TGCGCCAGCACACAGGCCCAGAACACTGAAGCTTTCTTT.

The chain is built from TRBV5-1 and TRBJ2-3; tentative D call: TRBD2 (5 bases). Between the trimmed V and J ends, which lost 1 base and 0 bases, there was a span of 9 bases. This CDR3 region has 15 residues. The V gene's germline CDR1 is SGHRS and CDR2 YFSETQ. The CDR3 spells CASSLTEVSTDTQYF. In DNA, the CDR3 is TGCGCCAGCAGCTTGACGGAGGTTAGCACAGATACGCAGTATTTT.

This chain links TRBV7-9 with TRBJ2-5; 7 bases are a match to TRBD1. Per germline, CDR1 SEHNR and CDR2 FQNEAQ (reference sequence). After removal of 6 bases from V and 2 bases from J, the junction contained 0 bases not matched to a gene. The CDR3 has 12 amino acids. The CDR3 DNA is TGTGCCAGCAGGGGACAGCAAGAGACCCAGTACTTC. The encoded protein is CASRGQQETQYF.

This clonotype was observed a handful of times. The CDR3 region has the DNA TGTGCCAGCAGTTACCCGGAGGGGACAGGGGGCGCCGACACTGAAGCTTTCTTT. This translates into CASSYPEGTGGADTEAFF. V is TRBV6-6 and J is TRBJ1-1; 12 nucleotides align to TRBD1. Germline CDR1 reads MNHNY; CDR2 reads SVGAGI (reference sequence). Trimming at V came to 2 bases and at J to 3 bases, leaving 10 bases not matched to a gene. CDR3 length equals 18 residues.

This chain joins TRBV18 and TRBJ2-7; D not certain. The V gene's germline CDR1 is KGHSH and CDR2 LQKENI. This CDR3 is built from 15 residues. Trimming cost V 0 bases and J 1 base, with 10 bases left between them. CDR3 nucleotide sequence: TGTGCCAGCTCACCACCGGTTTGGATATCCTACGAGCAGTACTTC. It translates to CASSPPVWISYEQYF. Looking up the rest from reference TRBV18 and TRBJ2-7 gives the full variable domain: NAGVMQNPRHLVRRRGQEARLRCSPMKGHSHVYWYRQLPEEGLKFMVYLQKENIIDESGMPKERFSAEFPKEGPSILRIQQVVRGDSAAYFCASSPPVWISYEQYFGPGTRLTVT.

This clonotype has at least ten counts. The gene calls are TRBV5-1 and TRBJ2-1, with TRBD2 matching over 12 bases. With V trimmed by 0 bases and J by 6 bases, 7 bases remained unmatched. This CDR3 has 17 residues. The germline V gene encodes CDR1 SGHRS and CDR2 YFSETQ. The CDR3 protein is CASSLDETSGRSNEQFF. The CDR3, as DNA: TGCGCCAGCAGCTTGGACGAGACTAGCGGGAGAAGCAATGAGCAGTTCTTC.

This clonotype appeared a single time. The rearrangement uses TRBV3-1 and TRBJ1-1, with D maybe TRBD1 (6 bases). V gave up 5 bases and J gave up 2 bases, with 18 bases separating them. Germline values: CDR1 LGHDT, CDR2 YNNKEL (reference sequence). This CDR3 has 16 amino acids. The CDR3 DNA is TGTGCCAGCAGCTACAGGGACGGGGTATTAAACACTGAAGCTTTCTTT. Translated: CASSYRDGVLNTEAFF.

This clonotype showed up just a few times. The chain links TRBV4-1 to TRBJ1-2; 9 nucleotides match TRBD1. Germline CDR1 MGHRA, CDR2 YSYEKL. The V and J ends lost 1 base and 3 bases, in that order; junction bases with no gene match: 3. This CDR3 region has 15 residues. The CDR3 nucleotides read TGCGCCAGCAGCCAAGGGACAGGGGTTCACTATGGCTACACCTTC. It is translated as CASSQGTGVHYGYTF.

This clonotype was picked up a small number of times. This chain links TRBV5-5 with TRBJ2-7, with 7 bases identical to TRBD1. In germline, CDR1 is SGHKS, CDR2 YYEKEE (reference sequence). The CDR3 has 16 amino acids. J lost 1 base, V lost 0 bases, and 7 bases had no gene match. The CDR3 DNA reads TGTGCCAGCAGCTTGGCCCGATGGGACAGATCCTACGAGCAGTACTTC. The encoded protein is CASSLARWDRSYEQYF.

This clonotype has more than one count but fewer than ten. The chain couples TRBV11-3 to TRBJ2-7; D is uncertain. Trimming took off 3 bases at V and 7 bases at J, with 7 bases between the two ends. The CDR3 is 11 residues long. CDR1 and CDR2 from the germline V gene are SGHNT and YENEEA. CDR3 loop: CASSFGWEQYF. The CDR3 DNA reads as TGTGCCAGCAGCTTCGGGTGGGAGCAGTACTTC.

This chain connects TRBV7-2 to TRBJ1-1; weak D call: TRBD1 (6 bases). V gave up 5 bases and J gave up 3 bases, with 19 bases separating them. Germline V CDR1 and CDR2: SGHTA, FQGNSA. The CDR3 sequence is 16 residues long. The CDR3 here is CASSPKGDQWDTEAFF. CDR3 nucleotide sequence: TGTGCCAGCAGCCCGAAGGGGGACCAATGGGACACTGAAGCTTTCTTT. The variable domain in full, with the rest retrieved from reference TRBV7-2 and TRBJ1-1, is GAGVSQSPSNKVTEKGKDVELRCDPISGHTALYWYRQSLGQGLEFLIYFQGNSAPDKSGLPSDRFSAERTGGSVSTLTIQRTQQEDSAVYLCASSPKGDQWDTEAFFGQGTRLTVV.

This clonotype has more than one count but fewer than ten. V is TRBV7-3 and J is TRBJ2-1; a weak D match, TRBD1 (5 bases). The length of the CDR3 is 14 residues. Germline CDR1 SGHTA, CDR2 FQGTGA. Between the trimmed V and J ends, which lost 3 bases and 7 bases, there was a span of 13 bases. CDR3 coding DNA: TGTGCCAGCAGCTTTGGCGGTTCAGGGAATGAGCAGTTCTTC. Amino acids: CASSFGGSGNEQFF. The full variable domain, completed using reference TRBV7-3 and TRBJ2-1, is GAGVSQTPSNKVTEKGKYVELRCDPISGHTALYWYRQSLGQGPEFLIYFQGTGAADDSGLPNDRFFAVRPEGSVSTLKIQRTERGDSAVYLCASSFGGSGNEQFFGPGTRLTVL.

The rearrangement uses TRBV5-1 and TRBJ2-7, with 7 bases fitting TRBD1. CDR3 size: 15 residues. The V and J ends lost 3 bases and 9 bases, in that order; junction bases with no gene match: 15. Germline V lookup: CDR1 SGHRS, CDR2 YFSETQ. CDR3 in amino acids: CASSSGTVPNHGQYF. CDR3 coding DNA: TGCGCCAGCAGCTCCGGGACAGTTCCCAATCACGGGCAGTACTTC. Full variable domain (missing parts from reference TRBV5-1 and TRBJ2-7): KAGVTQTPRYLIKTRGQQVTLSCSPISGHRSVSWYQQTPGQGLQFLFEYFSETQRNKGNFPGRFSGRQFSNSRSEMNVSTLELGDSALYLCASSSGTVPNHGQYFGPGTRLTVT.

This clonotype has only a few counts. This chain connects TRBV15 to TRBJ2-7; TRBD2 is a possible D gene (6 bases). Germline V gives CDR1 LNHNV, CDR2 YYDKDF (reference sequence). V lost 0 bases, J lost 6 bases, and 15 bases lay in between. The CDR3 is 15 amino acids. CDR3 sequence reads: CATSRDEDYLSEQYF. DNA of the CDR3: TGTGCCACCAGCAGAGATGAGGACTACCTCTCCGAGCAGTACTTC. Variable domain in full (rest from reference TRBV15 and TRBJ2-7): DAMVIQNPRYQVTQFGKPVTLSCSQTLNHNVMYWYQQKSSQAPKLLFHYYDKDFNNEADTPDNFQSRRPNTSFCFLDIRSPGLGDTAMYLCATSRDEDYLSEQYFGPGTRLTVT.

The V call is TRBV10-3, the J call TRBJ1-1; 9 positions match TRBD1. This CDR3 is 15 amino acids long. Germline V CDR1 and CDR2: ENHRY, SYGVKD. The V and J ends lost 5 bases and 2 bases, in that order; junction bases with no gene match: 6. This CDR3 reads CAISRTGAENTEAFF. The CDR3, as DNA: TGTGCCATCAGTCGGACAGGGGCAGAAAACACTGAAGCTTTCTTT.

This chain's CDR3 is CASSQGGGLWDQPQHF. CDR3 nucleotides: TGCGCCAGCAGCCAGGGGGGGGGGCTTTGGGATCAGCCCCAGCATTTT. This rearrangement joins TRBV4-1 to TRBJ1-5; D perhaps matches TRBD1 (6 bases). The V gene's germline CDR1 is MGHRA and CDR2 YSYEKL. The CDR3 spans 16 residues. V gave up 3 bases and J gave up 5 bases, with 17 bases separating them.

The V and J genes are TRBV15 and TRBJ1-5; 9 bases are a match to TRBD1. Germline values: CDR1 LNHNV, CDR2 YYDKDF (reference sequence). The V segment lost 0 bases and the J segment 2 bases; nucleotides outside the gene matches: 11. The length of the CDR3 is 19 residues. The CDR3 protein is CATSRDRGPGQGRNQPQHF. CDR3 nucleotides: TGTGCCACCAGCAGAGATAGGGGCCCGGGACAGGGACGCAATCAGCCCCAGCATTTT.

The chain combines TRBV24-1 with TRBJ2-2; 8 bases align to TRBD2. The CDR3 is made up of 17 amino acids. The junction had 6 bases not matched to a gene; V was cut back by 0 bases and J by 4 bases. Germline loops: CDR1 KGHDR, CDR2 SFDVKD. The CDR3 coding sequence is TGTGCCACCAGTGATTTGACCGGGACTAGTGTCACCGGGGAGCTGTTTTTT. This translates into CATSDLTGTSVTGELFF.

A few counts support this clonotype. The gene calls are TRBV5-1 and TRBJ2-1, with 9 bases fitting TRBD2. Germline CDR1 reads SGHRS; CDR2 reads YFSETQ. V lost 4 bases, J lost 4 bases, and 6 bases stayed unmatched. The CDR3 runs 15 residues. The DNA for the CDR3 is TGCGCCAGCAGCGAGCGGGGGGCTGAATACAATGAGCAGTTCTTC. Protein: CASSERGAEYNEQFF.

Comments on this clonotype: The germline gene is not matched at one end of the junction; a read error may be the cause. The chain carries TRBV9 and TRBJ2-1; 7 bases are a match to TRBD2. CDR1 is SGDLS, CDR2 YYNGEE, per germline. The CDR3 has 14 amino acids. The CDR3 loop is CASSVSGVYTEQFF. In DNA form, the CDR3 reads TGTGCCAGCAGCGTAAGCGGGGTCTACACTGAGCAGTTCTTC.

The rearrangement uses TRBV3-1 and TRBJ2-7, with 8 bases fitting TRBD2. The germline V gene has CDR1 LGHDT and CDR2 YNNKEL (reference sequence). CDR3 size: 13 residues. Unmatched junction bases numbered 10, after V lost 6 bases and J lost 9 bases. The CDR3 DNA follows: TGTGCCAGCAGTCGGGGACTAGAGAAGGGGCAGTACTTC. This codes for CASSRGLEKGQYF.

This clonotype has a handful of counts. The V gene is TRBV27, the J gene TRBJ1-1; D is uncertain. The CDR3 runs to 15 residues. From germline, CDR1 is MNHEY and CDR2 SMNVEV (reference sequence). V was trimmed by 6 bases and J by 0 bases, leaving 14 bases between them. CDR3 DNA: TGTGCCAGCAGCCTCACTGTGGGATTGAACACTGAAGCTTTCTTT. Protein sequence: CASSLTVGLNTEAFF.

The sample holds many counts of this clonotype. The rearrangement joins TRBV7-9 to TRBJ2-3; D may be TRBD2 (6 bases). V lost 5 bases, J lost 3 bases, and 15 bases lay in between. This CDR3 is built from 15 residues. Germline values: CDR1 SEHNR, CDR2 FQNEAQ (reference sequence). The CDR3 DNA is TGTGCCAGCAGCCCGGGACTGACTGAGACAGATACGCAGTATTTT. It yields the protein CASSPGLTETDTQYF.

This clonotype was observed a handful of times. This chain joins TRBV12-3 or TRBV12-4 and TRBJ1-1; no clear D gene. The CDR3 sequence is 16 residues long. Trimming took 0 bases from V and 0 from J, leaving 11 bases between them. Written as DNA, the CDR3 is TGTGCCAGCAGTTTAGCTTTTAGAAAGATGAACACTGAAGCTTTCTTT. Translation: CASSLAFRKMNTEAFF.

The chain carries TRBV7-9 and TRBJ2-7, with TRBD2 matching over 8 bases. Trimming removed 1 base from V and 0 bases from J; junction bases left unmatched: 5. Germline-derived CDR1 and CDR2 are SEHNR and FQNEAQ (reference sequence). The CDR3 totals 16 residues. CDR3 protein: CASSLVERETSYEQYF. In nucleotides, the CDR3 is TGTGCCAGCAGCTTAGTCGAGCGGGAGACCTCCTACGAGCAGTACTTC.

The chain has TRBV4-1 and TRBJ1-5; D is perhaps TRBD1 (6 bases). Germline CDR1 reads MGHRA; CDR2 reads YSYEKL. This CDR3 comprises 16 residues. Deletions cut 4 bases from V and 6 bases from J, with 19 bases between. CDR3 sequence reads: CASSRNSGGAGQPQHF. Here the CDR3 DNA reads TGCGCCAGCAGCCGGAACTCGGGGGGCGCAGGTCAGCCCCAGCATTTT.